This TCR beta chain is drawn from a study of T cells after posttransplantation cyclophosphamide. Whole-study results and caveats: Recipient CMV seropositivity and CMV reactivation strongly tracked TRB clonality. Tissue-infiltrating T cells from skin or gut overlapped little with blood T cells. Later blood repertoires were often dominated by clones from the donor CD8+ memory compartment.

The assay was immunoSEQ multiplex PCR, and TCRdb's table has in-frame clones only and misses some. Sampling found about 12,000 clones, none seen once. V shed 1 base and J 7 bases; nucleotides not matched to a gene: 16. CDR3 length: 19 amino acids. Germline V CDR1 and CDR2: SQVTM, ANQGSEA. Busulfan-fludarabine conditioning, marrow transplant, and cyclophosphamide on days +3 and +4 were administered. This clone has a count of ten or more. Its target is not known. The chain carries TRBV29-1 and TRBJ2-2, with 12 bases lining up with TRBD1. Here the sequenced sample was PBMCs, taken after allogeneic stem cell transplant with posttransplant cyclophosphamide. The clonotype was recovered from a female patient between 35 and 55 years old who received an allogeneic stem cell transplant from an unrelated donor, was CMV-positive, and had acute GVHD only. Some of the T cells may derive from the graft donor. CDR3 sequence (DNA): TGCAGCGTTGAAGGCTACACAAGACCGGGACAGGGGGCGTACGGGGAGCTGTTTTTT. Translation: CSVEGYTRPGQGAYGELFF.